Listed below are T cell receptor beta chains from one sample, sequenced in a study of patients and donors after allogeneic stem cell transplantation. TCRdb reanalysed the RT-PCR reads using MiXCR and keeps one entry per CDR3 protein. The sample gives roughly 880,000 distinct CDR3 sequences, more than 15% of which show up once; 5.5% to 6.5% is in the top ten. Sequencing was carried out using blood, either unsorted or a sorted T cell fraction (not recorded which). The receptors shown here come from a human donor who was either an allogeneic HSCT recipient or a stem cell or donor lymphocyte infusion donor (not recorded which). It is not recorded whose cells these are; they may come from a transplant donor. Both conserved end residues are part of each CDR3. A D gene is named only where the DNA matches it firmly. Size is stated for part of the rows, as once, few or many counts, or as a class when the clone is expanded.

J: TRBJ1-6; D: NA; V: TRBV2; size: few; DNA: TGTGCCAGCAGTGAAGCTGGGACCCTATATAATTCACCCCTCCACTTT; CDR3: CASSEAGTLYNSPLHF
J: TRBJ2-3; D: NA; V: TRBV5-1; size: many; DNA: TGCGCCAGCAGCCCCGGACAGCCTAGCACAGATACGCAGTATTTT; CDR3: CASSPGQPSTDTQYF
J: TRBJ2-7; D: NA; V: TRBV4-3; size: many; DNA: TGCGCCAGCAGCCAAGAGAGGGAGACCCTATACGAGCAGTACTTC; CDR3: CASSQERETLYEQYF
J: TRBJ2-1; D: TRBD2; V: TRBV16; size: few; DNA: TGTGCCAGCAGCCAATCGACTAGCGGGGTGTACAATGAGCAGTTCTTC; CDR3: CASSQSTSGVYNEQFF
J: TRBJ2-7; D: NA; V: TRBV10-3; size: NA; DNA: TGTGCCATCAGTGCGACAGAATCCTACGAGCAGTACTTC; CDR3: CAISATESYEQYF
J: TRBJ2-2; D: TRBD2; V: TRBV5-1; size: few; DNA: TGCGCCAGCAGCTTGGAGCCTAGCGGGAGTAGTGTCACCGGGGAGCTGTTTTTT; CDR3: CASSLEPSGSSVTGELFF
J: TRBJ2-5; D: NA; V: TRBV12-3/TRBV12-4; size: few; DNA: TGTGCCAGTCAGGAAGAGACCCAGTACTTC; CDR3: CASQEETQYF
J: TRBJ2-3; D: NA; V: TRBV11-1; size: few; DNA: TGTGCCAGCAGCCACTTCCCAACACCCGTCATGGCTAGCACAGATACGCAGTATTTT; CDR3: CASSHFPTPVMASTDTQYF
J: TRBJ2-2; D: NA; V: TRBV30; size: few; DNA: TGTGCCTGGAGGCAGGACGTTAACACCGGGGAGCTGTTTTTT; CDR3: CAWRQDVNTGELFF
J: TRBJ1-4; D: NA; V: TRBV12-3/TRBV12-4; size: few; DNA: TGTGCCAGCAGTTGGGGACACCGAAATGAAAAACTGTTTTTT; CDR3: CASSWGHRNEKLFF
J: TRBJ1-5; D: NA; V: TRBV27; size: many; DNA: TGTGCCAGCAGTTTTATGGGCAATCAGCCCCAGCATTTT; CDR3: CASSFMGNQPQHF
J: TRBJ1-2; D: NA; V: TRBV4-1; size: NA; DNA: TGCGCCAGCAGCCGTCAGGTGGAAGGACAGCTCCCATCTAACTATGGCTACACCTTC; CDR3: CASSRQVEGQLPSNYGYTF
J: TRBJ1-2; D: TRBD1; V: TRBV9; size: few; DNA: TGTGCCAGCAGCGCCGGACAGGGGGATCACTATGGCTACACCTTC; CDR3: CASSAGQGDHYGYTF
J: TRBJ2-2; D: TRBD1; V: TRBV6-1; size: NA; DNA: TGTGCCAGCAGTGACCGGGACAGGAGGTCGGTCGGGGAGCTGTTTTTT; CDR3: CASSDRDRRSVGELFF
J: TRBJ2-7; D: NA; V: TRBV7-6; size: few; DNA: TGTGCCAGCAGTTTAGACCCGAAGGGGCTTTACGAGCAGTACTTC; CDR3: CASSLDPKGLYEQYF
J: TRBJ2-7; D: NA; V: TRBV4-1; size: few; DNA: TGCGCCAGCAGCCAAGTTTACGGGGGAAGCTCCTACGAGCAGTACTTC; CDR3: CASSQVYGGSSYEQYF
J: TRBJ2-1; D: TRBD1; V: TRBV2; size: NA; DNA: TGTGCCAGCAGTGAGGGACAGGGGGCAGGTGAGCAGTTCTTC; CDR3: CASSEGQGAGEQFF